This section outlines one T cell receptor beta chain sequence together with its context. The specificity of this receptor is unknown. There are no base qualities to consult, and no much larger clone falls within one base. Receptors were amplified or captured by 5' RACE. Sequencing used a NextSeq 500. To correct for sequencing error and PCR bias, the TCR library protocol tagged individual cDNA molecules with unique molecular identifiers. Both TCR alpha and beta chains were sequenced, and tight co-correlation was observed between alpha and beta sequence abundances in each sample. As for how the authors treated the data: Decombinator V4 was used to annotate TCR sequences for V gene, J gene and CDR3. Expanded TCRs were defined as changing significantly between any two time points under a Poisson model with p below 0.0001. TCR abundances were normalised to the total number of TCRs sequenced per sample and expressed as counts per million. TRAV1-2 paired with TRAJ12, TRAJ20 or TRAJ33 defined MAIT TCRs, while TRAV10 paired with TRAJ18 defined iNKT TCRs. VDJdb, accessed on 1 November 2021, was searched for TCRs annotated for CMV, EBV and SARS-CoV-2, and TCRs annotated for more than one antigen were excluded. TCRdb ran its own pipeline on the public reads, namely fastp trimming at Q25 and MiXCR clone calling, and kept in-frame beta chains. One record per CDR3 amino acid sequence lists the most common genes and DNA. It is TCRdb's table, rather than the study itself, that gives the V and J calls and clone size. The sample table lists roughly 61,000 distinct CDR3 sequences, under 14% of them with a count of one. The biggest ten clones account for 1.5% to 2% of the sample.

This record comes from a study of early T cells in non-severe SARS-CoV-2 infection (TCRdb year 2021). Looking at the study overall: Bulk RNA from unsorted whole blood was used for TCR sequencing, so alpha and beta chains could not be paired.

A case-control design nested within a healthcare worker cohort in London, UK, was used, with weekly nasopharyngeal swab PCR tests and blood sampling performed. Between 23 and 31 March 2020, the week of the UK lockdown, healthcare workers were enrolled and then followed up weekly for as long as 16 weeks. Overall study results and their limits: VDJdb matching was skewed toward anti-spike CD8 responses, so virus-specific expansions were likely underestimated and private and CD4 specificities were missed.

The germline V gene yields SGHDN for CDR1 and FVKESK for CDR2. The V end loses 0 bases and the J end loses 10 bases, and a stretch of 7 bases separates them. The CDR3 runs 13 amino acids, cysteine and phenylalanine included. Left in the record is the CDR3 DNA by itself, 39 bases read in frame from the first base. What was sequenced was whole blood. This receptor chain uses TRBV14 and TRBJ1-6; the D gene identity is not certain. The TCR originated in an adult who was a healthcare worker with PCR-confirmed SARS-CoV-2 infection or an uninfected control (not recorded which). The CDR3 loop reads CASSQDLQSPLHF. The base sequence is TGTGCCAGCAGCCAAGATCTGCAATCACCCCTCCACTTT. Where the CDR3 stops, the reference TRBV14 and TRBJ1-6 genes take over; the full variable domain is EAGVTQFPSHSVIEKGQTVTLRCDPISGHDNLYWYRRVMGKEIKFLLHFVKESKQDESGMPNNRFLAERTGGTYSTLKVQPAELEDSGVYFCASSQDLQSPLHFGNGTRLTVT.